This is a list of T cell receptor beta chains from one sample in a study of cytomegalovirus exposure and HLA in healthy donors. Some clones are missing from TCRdb's copy, which holds only in-frame ones; the method was immunoSEQ multiplex PCR. This sample's clone table lists about 110,000 clones. Material: PBMCs. These TCRs come from a man aged 25-40 years in good health and CMV-seronegative. Each CDR3 is given with its conserved first and last residue. D genes are given only for firm matches.

cdr3_length	d_call	v_call	j_call	cdr3_aa	cdr3_nt
13	TRBD1	TRBV5-6	TRBJ1-1	CASSTGGGTEAFF	TGTGCCAGCAGTACAGGGGGCGGCACTGAAGCTTTCTTT
12	.	TRBV5-6	TRBJ1-1	CASSLKGTEAFF	TGTGCCAGCAGCTTGAAGGGGACTGAAGCTTTCTTT
15	TRBD2	TRBV7-2	TRBJ2-7	CASSLGGTITYEQYF	TGTGCCAGCAGCTTAGGCGGGACTATCACCTACGAGCAGTACTTC
13	.	TRBV5-4	TRBJ2-5	CASSHAGQETQYF	TGTGCCAGCAGCCATGCGGGGCAAGAGACCCAGTACTTC
16	.	TRBV19	TRBJ1-2	CASTPAGPISWYGYTF	TGTGCCAGTACCCCGGCGGGGCCAATTTCATGGTATGGCTACACCTTC
20	.	TRBV7-8	TRBJ2-3	CASSLEGGRGQINVRDTQYF	TGTGCCAGCAGCTTAGAAGGAGGGCGGGGTCAGATTAATGTCAGAGATACGCAGTATTTT
17	TRBD1	TRBV18	TRBJ2-2	CASSPSGTGSWTGELFF	TGTGCCAGCTCACCCTCCGGGACAGGGTCGTGGACCGGGGAGCTGTTTTTT
12	.	TRBV30	TRBJ1-2	CAWSDNSYGYTF	TGTGCCTGGAGTGATAACAGCTATGGCTACACCTTC
15	TRBD1	TRBV11-1	TRBJ1-6	CASSPRDRGNSPLHF	TGTGCCAGCAGCCCTCGGGACAGGGGTAATTCACCCCTCCACTTT
11	.	TRBV20-1	TRBJ1-5	CSALGGTPQHF	TGCAGTGCCTTGGGGGGGACACCCCAGCATTTT
15	TRBD2	TRBV6-6	TRBJ2-5	CASSYPSSGVETQYF	TGTGCCAGCAGTTACCCTAGTAGCGGGGTAGAGACCCAGTACTTC
13	TRBD1	TRBV27	TRBJ1-6	CASKGQGWSPLHF	TGTGCCAGCAAGGGACAGGGTTGGTCACCCCTCCACTTT
14	.	TRBV9	TRBJ1-1	CASTRRGGNTEAFF	TGTGCCAGCACCCGCCGGGGGGGGAACACTGAAGCTTTCTTT
16	.	TRBV5-8	TRBJ1-5	CASSLVGGQNNQPQHF	TGTGCCAGCAGCTTGGTAGGCGGTCAGAACAATCAGCCCCAGCATTTT
13	.	TRBV6-6	TRBJ1-4	CASSWDGGEKLFF	TGTGCCAGCAGTTGGGACGGGGGGGAAAAACTGTTTTTT
13	.	TRBV19	TRBJ1-5	CASSTGGNQPQHF	TGTGCCAGTTCCACTGGGGGGAATCAGCCCCAGCATTTT
14	TRBD1	TRBV7-2	TRBJ2-3	CASSFDRGPDTQYF	TGTGCCAGCAGCTTCGACAGGGGGCCCGATACGCAGTATTTT
15	TRBD1	TRBV5-4	TRBJ1-4	CASSENRDRGHKLFF	TGTGCCAGCAGCGAAAACCGGGACAGGGGGCATAAACTGTTTTTT
14	TRBD2	TRBV7-2	TRBJ2-7	CASSRLAAFYEQYF	TGTGCCAGCAGCCGTCTAGCGGCTTTCTACGAGCAGTACTTC
15	.	TRBV10-3	TRBJ2-2	CAIRDTQSNTGELFF	TGTGCCATCAGGGACACCCAATCGAACACCGGGGAGCTGTTTTTT
17	.	TRBV11-1	TRBJ1-4	CASSLTATGATNEKLFF	TGTGCCAGCAGCTTAACGGCGACAGGTGCAACTAATGAAAAACTGTTTTTT
16	TRBD2	TRBV5-1	TRBJ2-7	CASSQRGGGGSYEQYF	TGCGCCAGCAGCCAGAGGGGCGGGGGGGGTTCCTACGAGCAGTACTTC
13	.	TRBV6-1	TRBJ1-2	CASSDGRNYGYTF	TGTGCCAGCAGTGATGGGAGAAACTATGGCTACACCTTC
14	.	TRBV7-9	TRBJ1-1	CASSLGDYNTEAFF	TGTGCCAGCAGCTTAGGGGACTATAACACTGAAGCTTTCTTT
15	.	TRBV7-2	TRBJ2-7	CASSLGQAISYEQYF	TGTGCCAGCAGCTTAGGACAGGCGATTTCCTACGAGCAGTACTTC
14	TRBD1	TRBV6-6	TRBJ2-7	CASSSGQGAHQQYF	TGTGCCAGCAGTTCGGGACAGGGCGCGCATCAGCAGTACTTC
17	.	TRBV27	TRBJ1-5	CASSLWGGLNSNQPQHF	TGTGCCAGCAGTTTATGGGGGGGGTTGAACTCCAATCAGCCCCAGCATTTT
19	TRBD1	TRBV5-6	TRBJ1-6	CASRYRGQGSTSYNSPLHF	TGTGCCAGCAGATACAGGGGACAGGGGTCTACCTCCTATAATTCACCCCTCCACTTT
16	TRBD2	TRBV2	TRBJ2-3	CASSGVAGGRTDTQYF	TGTGCCAGCAGTGGGGTAGCGGGGGGTCGCACAGATACGCAGTATTTT
17	.	TRBV6-4	TRBJ2-6	CASSDGGSSSGANVLTF	TGTGCCAGCAGTGACGGGGGGTCGAGCTCTGGGGCCAACGTCCTGACTTTC
15	TRBD1	TRBV30	TRBJ1-6	CASIGGQGRSSPLHF	TGTGCCTCAATTGGGGGACAGGGAAGGTCTTCACCCCTCCACTTT
17	.	TRBV11-2	TRBJ2-3	CASSLLGGGRSTDTQYF	TGTGCCAGCAGCCTCCTGGGGGGGGGCCGGAGCACAGATACGCAGTATTTT
14	.	TRBV25-1	TRBJ2-3	CASSEGRSTDTQYF	TGTGCCAGCAGTGAAGGGAGGAGCACAGATACGCAGTATTTT
15	TRBD1	TRBV27	TRBJ2-7	CASSLRDRGPYEQYF	TGTGCCAGCAGTTTAAGGGACAGGGGTCCCTACGAGCAGTACTTC
12	.	TRBV28	TRBJ2-4	CASSILQNIQYF	TGTGCCAGCAGTATCCTACAAAACATTCAGTACTTC
16	TRBD1	TRBV10-3	TRBJ2-3	CAISGPPGQGRDTQYF	TGTGCCATCAGCGGCCCCCCTGGACAGGGTAGAGATACGCAGTATTTT
15	.	TRBV28	TRBJ1-2	CASSPRGGGNYGYTF	TGTGCCAGCAGTCCTCGAGGGGGGGGGAACTATGGCTACACCTTC
17	TRBD1	TRBV2	TRBJ1-1	CASSENRGFRLNTEAFF	TGTGCCAGCAGTGAAAACAGGGGCTTTCGTCTGAACACTGAAGCTTTCTTT